This T cell receptor beta chain originates from a study of blood T cell repertoires in COVID-19. Study-level information: Donors in the United States, Italy and Spain gave samples during acute or convalescent COVID-19. PBMCs, B-cell-depleted T cells, or T cells provided the cDNA or gDNA that made up the material.

V lost 2 bases and J lost 4; bases outside the gene matches: 10. Germline V gene lookup returns CDR1 KGHSH and CDR2 LQKENI. CDR3 length: 16 amino acids. Under the authors' procedure: Estimated nucleated cell counts came from reference gene primer amplification. Sequencing used immunoSEQ multiplex PCR; TCRdb keeps in-frame clones, though not all of them. V and J calls and clone size are copied from that table; D and trimming were computed from the DNA. This table holds over 150,000 clones, around 80% found once. This chain links TRBV18 with TRBJ2-5; 7 bases align to TRBD1. Sequencing was performed on peripheral blood. This TCR was recovered from a man in his fifties or sixties with acute or convalescent COVID-19. CDR3 nucleotides: TGTGCCAGCTCACCATCAGACAGGGTGTTGGGAGAGACCCAGTACTTC. It is translated as CASSPSDRVLGETQYF. Together with reference TRBV18 and TRBJ2-5, the CDR3 gives the full variable domain: NAGVMQNPRHLVRRRGQEARLRCSPMKGHSHVYWYRQLPEEGLKFMVYLQKENIIDESGMPKERFSAEFPKEGPSILRIQQVVRGDSAAYFCASSPSDRVLGETQYFGPGTRLLVL.